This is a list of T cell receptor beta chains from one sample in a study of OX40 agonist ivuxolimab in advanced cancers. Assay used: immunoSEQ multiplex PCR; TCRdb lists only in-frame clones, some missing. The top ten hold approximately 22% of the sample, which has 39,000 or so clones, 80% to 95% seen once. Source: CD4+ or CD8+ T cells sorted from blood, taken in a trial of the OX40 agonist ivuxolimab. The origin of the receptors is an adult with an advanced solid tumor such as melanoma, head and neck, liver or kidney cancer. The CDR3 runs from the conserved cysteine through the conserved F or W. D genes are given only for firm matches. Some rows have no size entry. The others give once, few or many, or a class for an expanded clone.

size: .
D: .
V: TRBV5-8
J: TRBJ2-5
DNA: TGTGCCAGCAGCTTCATCGAGGGTTTTCACCAAGAGACCCAGTACTTC
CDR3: CASSFIEGFHQETQYF

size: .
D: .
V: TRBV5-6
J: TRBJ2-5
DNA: TGTGCCAGCAGCCCTCGGTCAGGGTTCCAAGAGACCCAGTACTTC
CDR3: CASSPRSGFQETQYF

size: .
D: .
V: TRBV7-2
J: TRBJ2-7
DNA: TGTGCCAGCAGCCTGAGACTAGCCTACGAGCAGTACTTC
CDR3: CASSLRLAYEQYF

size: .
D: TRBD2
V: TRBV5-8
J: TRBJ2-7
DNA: TGTGCCAGCAGCGGGGGACTAGCGGGAGCGAACGAGCAGTACTTC
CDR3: CASSGGLAGANEQYF

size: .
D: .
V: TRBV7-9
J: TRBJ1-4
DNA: TGTGCCAGCAGCCCTACTGGGACAACTAATGAAAAACTGTTTTTT
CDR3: CASSPTGTTNEKLFF

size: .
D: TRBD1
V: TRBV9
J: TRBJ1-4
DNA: TGTGCCAGCAGCCCGGGACAGACCTATGAAAAACTGTTTTTT
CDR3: CASSPGQTYEKLFF

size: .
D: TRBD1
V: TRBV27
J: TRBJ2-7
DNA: TGTGCCAGCAGTTTATCGGGACAGGGATTCTACGAGCAGTACTTC
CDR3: CASSLSGQGFYEQYF

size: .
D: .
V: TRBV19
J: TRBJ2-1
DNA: TGTGCCAGTAGTTTGGGCTACAATGAGCAGTTCTTC
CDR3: CASSLGYNEQFF

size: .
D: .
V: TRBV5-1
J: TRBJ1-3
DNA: TGCGCCAGCAGCTTGACAGGGATCGGAAACACCATATATTTT
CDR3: CASSLTGIGNTIYF

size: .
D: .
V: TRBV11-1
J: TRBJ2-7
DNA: TGTGCCAGCAGCTTGAGGACCCCCTACGAGCAGTACTTC
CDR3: CASSLRTPYEQYF

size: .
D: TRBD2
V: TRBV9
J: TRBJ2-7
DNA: TGTGCCAGCAGCGTAGCGGGAGGGCCTGACGAGCAGTACTTC
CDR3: CASSVAGGPDEQYF

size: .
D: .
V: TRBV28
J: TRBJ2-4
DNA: TGTGCCAGCAGCTCAAGGGGTCTTACCAAAAACATTCAGTACTTC
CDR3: CASSSRGLTKNIQYF

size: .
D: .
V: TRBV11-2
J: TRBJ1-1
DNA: TGTGCCAGCAGCTTAGAGTTGAACACTGAAGCTTTCTTT
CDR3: CASSLELNTEAFF

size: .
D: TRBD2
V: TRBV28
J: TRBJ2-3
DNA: TGTGCCAGCAGCCCTCAGGGACTACCTTTGGATACGCAGTATTTT
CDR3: CASSPQGLPLDTQYF

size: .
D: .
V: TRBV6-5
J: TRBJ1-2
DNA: TGTGCCAGCAGTTATAACATTAACTATGGCTACACCTTC
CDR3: CASSYNINYGYTF

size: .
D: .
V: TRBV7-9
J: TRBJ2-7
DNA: TGTGCCAGCAGCTTAGAGGGACCATTTTACGAGCAGTACTTC
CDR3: CASSLEGPFYEQYF

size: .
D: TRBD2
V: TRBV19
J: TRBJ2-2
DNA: TGTGCCAGTAGTGAGTTAGCGGGAGGTATCACCGGGGAGCTGTTTTTT
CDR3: CASSELAGGITGELFF

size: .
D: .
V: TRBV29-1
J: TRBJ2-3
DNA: TGCAGCGTTGATCTTCGAGTAGATACGCAGTATTTT
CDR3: CSVDLRVDTQYF

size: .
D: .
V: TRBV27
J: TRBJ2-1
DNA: TGTGCCAGCAGTCTTGCAAATGAGCAGTTCTTC
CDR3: CASSLANEQFF

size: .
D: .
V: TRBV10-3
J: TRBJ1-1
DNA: TGTGCCATCAGTGAGTCCAACAGGTTCCATGACACTGAAGCTTTCTTT
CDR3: CAISESNRFHDTEAFF

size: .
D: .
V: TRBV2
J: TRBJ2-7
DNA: TGTGCCAGCAGTGAGGGTGGCCCCGAGCAGTACTTC
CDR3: CASSEGGPEQYF

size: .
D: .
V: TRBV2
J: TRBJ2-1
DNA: TGTGCCAGCAGGGCGGCGCTCAAAGCCTACAATGAGCAGTTCTTC
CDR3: CASRAALKAYNEQFF

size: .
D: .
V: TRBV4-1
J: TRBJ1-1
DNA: TGCGCCAGCAGCTACTACAGTGAAGCTTTCTTT
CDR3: CASSYYSEAFF

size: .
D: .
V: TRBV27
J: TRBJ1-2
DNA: TGTGCCAGCAGTTTATCGGGACCGCAGAATGGCTACACCTTC
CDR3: CASSLSGPQNGYTF

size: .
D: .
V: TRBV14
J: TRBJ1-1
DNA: TGTGCCAGCAGCCGTACGGGTTTGAACACTGAAGCTTTCTTT
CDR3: CASSRTGLNTEAFF

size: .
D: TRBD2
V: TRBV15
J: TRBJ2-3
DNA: TGTGCCACCAGCACCCGACTAGCGGGGATCACAGATACGCAGTATTTT
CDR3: CATSTRLAGITDTQYF

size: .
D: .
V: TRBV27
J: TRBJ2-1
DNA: TGTGCCAGCAGTCCGGGACTTCTCAATGAGCAGTTCTTC
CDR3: CASSPGLLNEQFF

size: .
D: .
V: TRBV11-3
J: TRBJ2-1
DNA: TGTGCCAGCAGCCCGGGCTTATACAATGAGCAGTTCTTC
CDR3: CASSPGLYNEQFF

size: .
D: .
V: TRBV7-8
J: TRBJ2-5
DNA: TGTGCCAGCAGCCCTCTACTAGGCTACCAAGAGACCCAGTACTTC
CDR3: CASSPLLGYQETQYF

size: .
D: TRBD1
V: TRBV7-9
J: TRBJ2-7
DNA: TGTGCCAGCAGCTTAGTCGGACAGGTCTGGGAGCAGTACTTC
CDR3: CASSLVGQVWEQYF

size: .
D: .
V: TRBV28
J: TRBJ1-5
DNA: TGTGCCAGCACCAACCCCTGGACGGGGCAGCCCCAGCATTTT
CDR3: CASTNPWTGQPQHF

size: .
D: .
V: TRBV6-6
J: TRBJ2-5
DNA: TGTGCCAGCAGTTATCTTCGGGAGTCAGAGGAGACCCAGTACTTC
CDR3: CASSYLRESEETQYF

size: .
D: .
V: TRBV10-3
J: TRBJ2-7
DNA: TGTGCTTCGTTTGGCGGACCCTCCTACGAGCAGTACTTC
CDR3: CASFGGPSYEQYF

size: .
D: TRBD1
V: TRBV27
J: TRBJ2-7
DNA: TGTGCCAGCAGTTTATCGACAGGGGTCCGGGACGAGCAGTACTTC
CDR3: CASSLSTGVRDEQYF

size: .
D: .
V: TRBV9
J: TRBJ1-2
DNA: TGTGCCAGCAGCGTAGAAGTTGGGATGGTGAGAGATAACTATGGCTACACCTTC
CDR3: CASSVEVGMVRDNYGYTF

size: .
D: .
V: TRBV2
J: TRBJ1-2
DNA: TGTGCCAGCAGTTCCACCGGGACAACCGGTTTAAACTATGGCTACACCTTC
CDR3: CASSSTGTTGLNYGYTF

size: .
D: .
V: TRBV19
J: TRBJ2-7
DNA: TGTGCCAGTAGTGTAACAGGGTCCGGCGAGCAGTACTTC
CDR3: CASSVTGSGEQYF

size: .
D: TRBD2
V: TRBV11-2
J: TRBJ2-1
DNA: TGTGCCAGCAGCTCTCGGACTAGCGGGAACAATGAGCAGTTCTTC
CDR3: CASSSRTSGNNEQFF

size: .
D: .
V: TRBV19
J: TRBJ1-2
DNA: TGTGCCAGTACCCTAATCCACAGGGATGACTATGGCTACACCTTC
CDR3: CASTLIHRDDYGYTF

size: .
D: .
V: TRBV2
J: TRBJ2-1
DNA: TGTGCCAGTAACCAACTAGCTATTTACAATGAGCAGTTCTTC
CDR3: CASNQLAIYNEQFF

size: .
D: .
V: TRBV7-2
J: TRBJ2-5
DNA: TGTGCCAGCAGCTTACCCCCAGAGACCCAGTACTTC
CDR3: CASSLPPETQYF

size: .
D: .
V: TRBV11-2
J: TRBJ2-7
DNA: TGTGCCAGCAGCTTATTCGTTACCGGGGGCGAGCAGTACTTC
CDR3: CASSLFVTGGEQYF

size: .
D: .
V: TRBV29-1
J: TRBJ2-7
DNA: TGCAGCGTTTCGCCTGGGAGCTCCTACGAGCAGTACTTC
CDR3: CSVSPGSSYEQYF

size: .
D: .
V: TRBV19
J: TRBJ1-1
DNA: TGTGCCAGTCGACAGCAAGGGAACACTGAAGCTTTCTTT
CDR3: CASRQQGNTEAFF

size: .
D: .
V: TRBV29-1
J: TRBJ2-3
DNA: TGCAGCGTTGTAGGCCCAGGCACAGATACGCAGTATTTT
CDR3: CSVVGPGTDTQYF

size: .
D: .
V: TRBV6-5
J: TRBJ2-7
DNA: TGTGCCAGCGGGATTATCTCCTACGAGCAGTACTTC
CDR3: CASGIISYEQYF

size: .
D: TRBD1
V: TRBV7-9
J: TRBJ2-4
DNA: TGTGCCAGCAGTCCGAGGCGGACAGGGGAAAACATTCAGTACTTC
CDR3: CASSPRRTGENIQYF

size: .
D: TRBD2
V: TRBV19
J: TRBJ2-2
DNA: TGTGCCAGTAGTAGGGGACTAGCGGCGAACACCGGGGAGCTGTTTTTT
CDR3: CASSRGLAANTGELFF

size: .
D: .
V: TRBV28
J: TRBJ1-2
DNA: TGTGCCAGCAGTTTATCTCTGGGGGCGAACTATGGCTACACCTTC
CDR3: CASSLSLGANYGYTF

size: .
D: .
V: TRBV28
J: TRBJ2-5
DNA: TGTGCCAGCAGTTGGACAGCATCGGCCCAGTACTTC
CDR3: CASSWTASAQYF

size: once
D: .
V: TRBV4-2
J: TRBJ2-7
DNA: TGTGCCAGCAGCCAAGATAGGGGTCTGGATGGCGAGCAGTACTTC
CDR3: CASSQDRGLDGEQYF

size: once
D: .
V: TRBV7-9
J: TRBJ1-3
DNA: TGTGCCAGCAGCGCCTGGGACGGAGTCTCTGGAAACACCATATATTTT
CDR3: CASSAWDGVSGNTIYF

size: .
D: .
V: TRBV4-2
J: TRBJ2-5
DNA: TGTGCCAGCAGCCAAGATTCCGGGCAAGAGACCCAGTACTTC
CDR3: CASSQDSGQETQYF

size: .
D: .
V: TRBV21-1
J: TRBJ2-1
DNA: TGTGCCAGCAGCAAAAACGGTGTAAGGGCAATTGAGCAGTTCTTC
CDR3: CASSKNGVRAIEQFF

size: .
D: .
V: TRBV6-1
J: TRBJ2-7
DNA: TGTGCCAGCAGCACAACCTACGAGCAGTACTTC
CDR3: CASSTTYEQYF

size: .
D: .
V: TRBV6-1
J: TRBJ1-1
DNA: TGTGCCAGCAGAAGGACAGCAATTGAAGCTTTCTTT
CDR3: CASRRTAIEAFF